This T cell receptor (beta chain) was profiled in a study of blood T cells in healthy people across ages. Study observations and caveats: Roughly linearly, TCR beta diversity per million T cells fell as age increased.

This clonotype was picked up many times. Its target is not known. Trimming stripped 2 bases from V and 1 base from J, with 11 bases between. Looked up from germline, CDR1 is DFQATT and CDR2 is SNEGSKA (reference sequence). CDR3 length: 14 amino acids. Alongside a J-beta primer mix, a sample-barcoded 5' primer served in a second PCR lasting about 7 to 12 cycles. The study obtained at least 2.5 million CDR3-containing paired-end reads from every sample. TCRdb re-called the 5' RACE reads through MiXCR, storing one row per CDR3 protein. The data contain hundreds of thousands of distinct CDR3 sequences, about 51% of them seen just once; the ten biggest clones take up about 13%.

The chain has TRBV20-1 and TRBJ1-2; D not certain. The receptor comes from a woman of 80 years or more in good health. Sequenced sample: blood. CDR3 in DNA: TGCAGTGCTAGAATTCAGGCCCTTAACTATGGCTACACCTTC. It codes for CSARIQALNYGYTF.